The TCR beta chain under discussion was sequenced for a study of shared clonotypes between healthy human individuals. As handled by the study authors: As immunoSEQ supplied junction-only sequences (without quality scores), filtering differed. The method was immunoSEQ multiplex PCR; TCRdb's version includes in-frame clones alone and lacks a portion of them. V and J calls plus clone size are reproduced from that table; the DNA served to infer D and trimming. This sample has approximately 2.3 million clones, with roughly 93% found just once. The study, taken as a whole, reports: Sequencing depth was expected to affect clonotype sharing among donors.

This CDR3 contains 12 residues. Trimming took off 4 bases at V and 5 bases at J, with 9 bases between the two ends. CDR1 and CDR2 from the germline V gene are LNHDA and SQIVND (reference sequence). Details on this clone: Its antigen is undetermined.

A CD45RA+ naive subset and a CD45RA-negative memory subset were split from CD4+ cells. This sequence joins TRBV19 and TRBJ2-7, with D perhaps matching TRBD1 (6 bases). The sequenced sample consisted of naive CD4+ T cells from PBMCs. Noted subset: CD45RA+ positively selected. This TCR was recovered from a man aged 18 to 35 in good health. Some clones in this sample may be carry-over from other donors' samples. The CDR3 bases are TGTGCCAGTAGTAGACAGGCCCACGAGCAGTACTTC. Protein sequence: CASSRQAHEQYF.